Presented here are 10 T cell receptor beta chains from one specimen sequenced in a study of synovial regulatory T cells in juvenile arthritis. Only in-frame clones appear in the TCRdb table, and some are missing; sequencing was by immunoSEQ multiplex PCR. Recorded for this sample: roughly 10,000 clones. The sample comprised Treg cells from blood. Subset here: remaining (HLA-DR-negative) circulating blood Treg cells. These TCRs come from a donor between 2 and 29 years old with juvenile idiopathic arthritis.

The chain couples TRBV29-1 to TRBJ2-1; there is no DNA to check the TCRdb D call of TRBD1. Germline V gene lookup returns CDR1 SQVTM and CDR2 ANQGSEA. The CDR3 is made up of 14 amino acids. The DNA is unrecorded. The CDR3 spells CSVESPFRGNEQFF.

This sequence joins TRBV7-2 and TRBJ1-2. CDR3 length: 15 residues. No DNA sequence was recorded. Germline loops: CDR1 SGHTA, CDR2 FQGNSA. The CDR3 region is CASSLVSEAFYGYTF.

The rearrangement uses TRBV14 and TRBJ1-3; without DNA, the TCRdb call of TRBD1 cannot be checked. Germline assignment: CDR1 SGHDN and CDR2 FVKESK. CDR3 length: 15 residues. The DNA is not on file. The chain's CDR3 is CASSRQGISGNTIYF.

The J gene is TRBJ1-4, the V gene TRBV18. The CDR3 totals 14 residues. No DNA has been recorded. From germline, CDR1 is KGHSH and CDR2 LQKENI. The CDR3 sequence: CASSPGATNEKLFF.

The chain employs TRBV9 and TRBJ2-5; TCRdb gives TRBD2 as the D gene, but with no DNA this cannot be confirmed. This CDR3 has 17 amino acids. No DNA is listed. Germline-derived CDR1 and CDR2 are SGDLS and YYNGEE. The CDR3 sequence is CASSVGLAAKNQETQYF.

CDR3 sequence reads: CASSSSSRASGNTIYF. This chain connects TRBV5-1 to TRBJ1-3; TCRdb selects TRBD1, and the lack of DNA leaves this call unchecked. CDR1 is SGHRS, CDR2 YFSETQ, per germline. The CDR3 has 16 amino acids. Only the protein is available.

The CDR3 loop is CASSLGTGEEEQYF. This rearrangement joins TRBV5-1 to TRBJ2-7; as DNA is missing, the TRBD1 call by TCRdb cannot be tested. Germline loops: CDR1 SGHRS, CDR2 YFSETQ. The CDR3 is 14 amino acids. The DNA is unrecorded.

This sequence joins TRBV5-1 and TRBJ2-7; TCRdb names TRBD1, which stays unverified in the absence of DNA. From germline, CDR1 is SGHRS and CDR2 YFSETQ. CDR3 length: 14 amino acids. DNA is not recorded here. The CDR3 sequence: CASSPRDRGGEQYF.

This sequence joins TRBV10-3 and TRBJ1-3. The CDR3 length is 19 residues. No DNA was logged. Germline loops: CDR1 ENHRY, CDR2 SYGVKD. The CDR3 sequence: CAISDVAGAYTSSGNTIYF.

Here the CDR3 reads CASLSRQGARQPQHF. This chain links TRBV6-6 with TRBJ1-5; the D gene TCRdb calls, TRBD1, cannot be checked with no DNA. Germline loops: CDR1 MNHNY, CDR2 SVGAGI (reference sequence). This CDR3 spans 15 amino acids. The nucleotide record is missing.